The 10 T cell receptor beta chains below all came from one sample that was sequenced in a study of blood T cells in healthy people across ages. A second roughly 6 to 11 cycle PCR used barcoded and J-beta primers. TCRdb fed the 5' RACE reads into MiXCR, producing one record per CDR3 protein. The sample carries about 800,000 distinct CDR3 sequences, around a quarter recorded once. The sample was also linked to a second study, of T cells of mothers and their children.

Source material: blood. Source of these receptors: a boy aged 10-17 years in good health.

This clonotype was observed a handful of times. The chain is built from TRBV5-1 and TRBJ1-4; D remains unclear. Per germline, CDR1 SGHRS and CDR2 YFSETQ. Trimming stripped 4 bases from V and 4 bases from J, with 17 bases between. The CDR3 spans 16 residues. CDR3 sequence reads: CASSPGVVEDNEKLFF. Here the CDR3 DNA reads TGCGCCAGCAGCCCGGGCGTCGTCGAAGATAATGAAAAACTGTTTTTT.

This clonotype was counted only a few times. V and J are TRBV5-1 and TRBJ2-5; TRBD2 matches at 7 bases. The V segment lost 0 bases and the J segment 7 bases; nucleotides outside the gene matches: 6. CDR3 length: 14 residues. The V gene's germline CDR1 is SGHRS and CDR2 YFSETQ. The CDR3 sequence: CASSLEAREGTQYF. The CDR3 DNA reads TGCGCCAGCAGCTTGGAGGCCAGGGAGGGGACCCAGTACTTC.

This clonotype was counted only a few times. The chain links TRBV7-9 to TRBJ2-3; D unclear. The CDR3 totals 16 residues. Trimming took 1 base from V and 2 from J, leaving 13 bases between them. In germline, CDR1 is SEHNR, CDR2 FQNEAQ (reference sequence). DNA for the CDR3: TGTGCCAGCAGCTTAGTCGACGGATTCTTCACAGATACGCAGTATTTT. It codes for CASSLVDGFFTDTQYF.

This clonotype was observed a handful of times. This sequence joins TRBV5-5 and TRBJ1-1, with D possibly matching TRBD1 (6 bases). Trimming left V 0 bases short and J 8 bases short, with 11 bases between. The CDR3 contains 13 residues. CDR1 and CDR2 from the germline V gene are SGHKS and YYEKEE (reference sequence). The CDR3 region is CASSLVGGREAFF. The CDR3 DNA reads as TGTGCCAGCAGCTTGGTGGGGGGGCGAGAAGCTTTCTTT.

This clonotype was observed a handful of times. V and J are TRBV7-6 and TRBJ2-4; perhaps TRBD1 as D (5 bases). The CDR3 totals 16 residues. The V gene lost 1 base and the J gene lost 1 base, with 11 bases spanning the gap. Germline assignment: CDR1 SGHVS and CDR2 FNYEAQ. The CDR3 DNA reads as TGTGCCAGCAGCTTAGATTCAGGGTTGGCCAAAAACATTCAGTACTTC. Its translation: CASSLDSGLAKNIQYF.

About this clonotype itself: One junction end disagrees with the germline gene, perhaps due to a read error. This chain links TRBV12-3 or TRBV12-4 with TRBJ2-3, with D unclear. The CDR3 has 11 amino acids. The CDR3 reads CGSVVTDTQYF. The DNA for the CDR3 is TGTGGCAGCGTCGTCACAGATACGCAGTATTTT.

The chain links TRBV29-1 to TRBJ2-3, with 12 bases fitting TRBD2. Germline V gene sequence: CDR1 SQVTM, CDR2 ANQGSEA. This CDR3 is 14 amino acids long. Losses at the gene ends were 7 bases for V and 8 bases for J; bases not matched to a gene: 10. In nucleotides, the CDR3 is TGCAGCGCTGTAGAGACTAGCGGGAGTAGTACGCAGTATTTT. This encodes CSAVETSGSSTQYF.

This clonotype appeared a few times. The rearrangement joins TRBV5-1 to TRBJ1-3, with D unresolved. Trimming cost V 0 bases and J 0 bases, with 7 bases left between them. Looked up from germline, CDR1 is SGHRS and CDR2 is YFSETQ. The CDR3 contains 15 residues. CDR3 loop: CASSLGQDSGNTIYF. As DNA, the CDR3 is TGCGCCAGCAGCTTGGGCCAAGACTCTGGAAACACCATATATTTT.

This clonotype has only a few counts. This chain uses TRBV5-1 with TRBJ1-6; TRBD1 agrees at 7 bases. This CDR3 comprises 16 residues. The germline CDR1 and CDR2 sequences are SGHRS and YFSETQ. V dropped 2 bases and J dropped 8; count of bases not matched to a gene: 10. CDR3 protein: CASSFGTVPMDSPLHF. The CDR3 DNA follows: TGCGCCAGCAGCTTTGGGACAGTCCCGATGGATTCACCCCTCCACTTT.

This clonotype was picked up many times. The chain employs TRBV9 and TRBJ1-4; 7 bases fit TRBD1. Per germline, CDR1 SGDLS and CDR2 YYNGEE. The CDR3 sequence is 14 residues long. Trimming took 2 bases from V and 6 from J; bases not matched to a gene: 4. CDR3 sequence (DNA): TGTGCCAGCAGCGTGGGGGACAGAGATGAAAAACTGTTTTTT. Translating it yields CASSVGDRDEKLFF. Full variable domain (missing parts from reference TRBV9 and TRBJ1-4): DSGVTQTPKHLITATGQRVTLRCSPRSGDLSVYWYQQSLDQGLQFLIQYYNGEERAKGNILERFSAQQFPDLHSELNLSSLELGDSALYFCASSVGDRDEKLFFGSGTQLSVL.